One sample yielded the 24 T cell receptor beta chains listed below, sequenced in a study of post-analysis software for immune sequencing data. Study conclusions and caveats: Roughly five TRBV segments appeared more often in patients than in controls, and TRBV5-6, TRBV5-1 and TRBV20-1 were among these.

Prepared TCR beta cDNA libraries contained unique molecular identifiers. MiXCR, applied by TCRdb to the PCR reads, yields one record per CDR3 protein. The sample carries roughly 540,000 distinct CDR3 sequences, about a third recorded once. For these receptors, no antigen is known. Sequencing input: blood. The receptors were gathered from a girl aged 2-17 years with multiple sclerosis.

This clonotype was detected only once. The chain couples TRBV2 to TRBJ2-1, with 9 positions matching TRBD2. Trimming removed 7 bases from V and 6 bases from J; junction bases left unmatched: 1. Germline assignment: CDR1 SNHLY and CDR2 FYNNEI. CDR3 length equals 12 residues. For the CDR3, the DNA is TGTGCCAGCATGCGGGGGGGCAATGAGCAGTTCTTC. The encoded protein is CASMRGGNEQFF.

The CDR3 loop is CASSLMPTGAFNEKLFF. Written as DNA, the CDR3 is TGTGCCAGCAGTTTAATGCCTACAGGGGCCTTTAATGAAAAACTGTTTTTT. V usage is TRBV12-3 or TRBV12-4 and J usage is TRBJ1-4; 7 positions agree with TRBD1. J lost 4 bases, V lost 2 bases, and 10 bases had no gene match. The CDR3 sequence is 17 residues long.

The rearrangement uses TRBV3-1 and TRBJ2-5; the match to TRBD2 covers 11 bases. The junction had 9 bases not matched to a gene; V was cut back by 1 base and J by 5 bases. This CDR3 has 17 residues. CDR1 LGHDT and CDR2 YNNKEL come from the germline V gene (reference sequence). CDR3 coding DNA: TGTGCCAGCAGCCAAGTGTCTAAACTAGCGGGGGTGGAGACCCAGTACTTC. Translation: CASSQVSKLAGVETQYF.

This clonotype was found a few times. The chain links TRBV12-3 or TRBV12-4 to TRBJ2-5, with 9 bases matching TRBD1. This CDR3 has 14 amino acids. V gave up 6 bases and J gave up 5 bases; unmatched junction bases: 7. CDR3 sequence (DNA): TGTGCCAGCAGACCCGGGACAGGGAGGGAGACCCAGTACTTC. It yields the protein CASRPGTGRETQYF.

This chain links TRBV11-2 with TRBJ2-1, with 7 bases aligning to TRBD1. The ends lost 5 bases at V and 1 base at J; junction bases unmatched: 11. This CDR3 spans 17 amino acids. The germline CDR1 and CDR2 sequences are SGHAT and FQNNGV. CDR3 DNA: TGTGCCAGCAGCCGTGACAGGGTCCGATCATCCTACAATGAGCAGTTCTTC. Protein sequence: CASSRDRVRSSYNEQFF.

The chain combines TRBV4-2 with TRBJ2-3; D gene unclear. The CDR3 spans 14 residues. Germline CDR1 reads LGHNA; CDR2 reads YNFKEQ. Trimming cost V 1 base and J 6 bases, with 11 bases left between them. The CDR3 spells CASSQGDQRDTQYF. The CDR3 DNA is TGTGCCAGCAGCCAAGGGGATCAGAGGGATACGCAGTATTTT.

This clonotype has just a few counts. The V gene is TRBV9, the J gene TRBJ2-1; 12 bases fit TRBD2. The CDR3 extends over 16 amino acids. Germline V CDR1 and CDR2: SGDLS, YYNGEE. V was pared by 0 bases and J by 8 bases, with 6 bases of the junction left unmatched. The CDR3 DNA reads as TGTGCCAGCAGCGTAGAGGCTAGCGGGGGGGGGTATGAGCAGTTCTTC. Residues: CASSVEASGGGYEQFF.

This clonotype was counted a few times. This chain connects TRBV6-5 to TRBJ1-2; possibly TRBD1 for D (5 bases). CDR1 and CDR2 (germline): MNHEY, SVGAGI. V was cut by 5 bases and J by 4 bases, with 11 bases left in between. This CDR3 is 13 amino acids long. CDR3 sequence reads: CASSVRGGYGYTF. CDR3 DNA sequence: TGTGCCAGCAGTGTCCGGGGCGGCTATGGCTACACCTTC.

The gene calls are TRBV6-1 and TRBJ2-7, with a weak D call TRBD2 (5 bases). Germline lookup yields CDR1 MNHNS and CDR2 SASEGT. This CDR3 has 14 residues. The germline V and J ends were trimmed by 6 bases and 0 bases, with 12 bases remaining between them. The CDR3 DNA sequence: TGTGCCAGCAGGGAGGCCTGGAGCTCCTACGAGCAGTACTTC. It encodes CASREAWSSYEQYF.

CDR3 loop: CASSQTRMDSPLHF. Written as DNA, the CDR3 is TGTGCCAGCAGTCAGACCCGGATGGATTCACCCCTCCACTTT. The chain couples TRBV12-3 or TRBV12-4 to TRBJ1-6; D remains unclear. The germline V and J ends were trimmed by 5 bases and 8 bases, with 13 bases remaining between them. The CDR3 has 14 amino acids.

The CDR3 reads CASSLRRGLGQETQYF. CDR3 DNA: TGTGCCAGCAGCCTCCGGCGGGGGTTGGGCCAAGAGACCCAGTACTTC. The chain couples TRBV7-9 to TRBJ2-5, with TRBD2 identical over 7 bases. This CDR3 comprises 16 residues. After removal of 5 bases from V and 1 base from J, the junction contained 10 bases not matched to a gene. The germline CDR1 and CDR2 sequences are SEHNR and FQNEAQ (reference sequence).

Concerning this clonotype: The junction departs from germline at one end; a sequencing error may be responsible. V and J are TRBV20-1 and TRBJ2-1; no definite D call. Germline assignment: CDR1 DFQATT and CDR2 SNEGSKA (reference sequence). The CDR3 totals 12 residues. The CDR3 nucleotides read TGCAGTGCCCGACAAGGGTACAATGGGCAGTTCTTC. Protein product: CSARQGYNGQFF.

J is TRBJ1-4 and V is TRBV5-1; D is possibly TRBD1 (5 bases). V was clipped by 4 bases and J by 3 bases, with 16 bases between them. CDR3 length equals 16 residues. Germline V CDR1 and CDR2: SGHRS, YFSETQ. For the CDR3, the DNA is TGCGCCAGCAGCCCGGGGGTTGGGCTGGCTAATGAAAAACTGTTTTTT. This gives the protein CASSPGVGLANEKLFF.

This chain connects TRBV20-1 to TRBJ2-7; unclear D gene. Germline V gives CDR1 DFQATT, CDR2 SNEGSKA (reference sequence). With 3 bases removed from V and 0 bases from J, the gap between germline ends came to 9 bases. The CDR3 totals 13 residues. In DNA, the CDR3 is TGCAGTGCTAGGGTCGGTTACTCCTACGAGCAGTACTTC. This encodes CSARVGYSYEQYF.

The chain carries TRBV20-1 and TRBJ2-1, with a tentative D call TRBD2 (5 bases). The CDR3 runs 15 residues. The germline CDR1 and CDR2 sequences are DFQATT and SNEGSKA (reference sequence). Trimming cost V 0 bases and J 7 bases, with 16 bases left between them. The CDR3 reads CSARDHGEGGNEQFF. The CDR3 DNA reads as TGCAGTGCTAGAGATCATGGCGAGGGTGGGAATGAGCAGTTCTTC.

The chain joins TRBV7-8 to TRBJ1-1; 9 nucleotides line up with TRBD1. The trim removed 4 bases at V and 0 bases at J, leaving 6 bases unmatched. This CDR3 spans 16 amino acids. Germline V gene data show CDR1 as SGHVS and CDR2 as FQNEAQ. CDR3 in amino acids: CASSYGDRALNTEAFF. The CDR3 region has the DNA TGTGCCAGCAGCTATGGGGACAGGGCCCTGAACACTGAAGCTTTCTTT. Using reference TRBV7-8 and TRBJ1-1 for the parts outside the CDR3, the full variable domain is GAGVSQSPRYKVAKRGQDVALRCDPISGHVSLFWYQQALGQGPEFLTYFQNEAQLDKSGLPSDRFFAERPEGSVSTLKIQRTQQEDSAVYLCASSYGDRALNTEAFFGQGTRLTVV.

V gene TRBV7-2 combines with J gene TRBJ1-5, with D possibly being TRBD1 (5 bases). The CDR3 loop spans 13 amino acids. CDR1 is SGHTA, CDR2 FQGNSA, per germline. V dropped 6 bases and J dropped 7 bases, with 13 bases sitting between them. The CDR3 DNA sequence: TGTGCCAGCAGTACCAGGGATCGCCAGCCCCAGCATTTT. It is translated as CASSTRDRQPQHF.

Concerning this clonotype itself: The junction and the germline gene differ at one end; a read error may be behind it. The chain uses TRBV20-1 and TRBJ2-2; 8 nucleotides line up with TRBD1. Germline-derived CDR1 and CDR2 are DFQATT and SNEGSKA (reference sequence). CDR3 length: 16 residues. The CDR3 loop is CSATDARQGTTGERFF. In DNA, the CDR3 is TGCAGTGCCACCGACGCGAGACAGGGGACCACCGGGGAGCGGTTTTTT.

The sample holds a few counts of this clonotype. CDR3: CASKWGTGTNEQFF. The CDR3 region has the DNA TGCGCCAGCAAATGGGGGACAGGGACCAATGAGCAGTTCTTC. The chain couples TRBV10-2 to TRBJ2-1; 9 nucleotides match TRBD1. Germline values: CDR1 WSHSY, CDR2 SAAADI. There are 14 residues in the CDR3. The junction had 7 bases not matched to a gene; V was cut back by 7 bases and J by 6 bases.

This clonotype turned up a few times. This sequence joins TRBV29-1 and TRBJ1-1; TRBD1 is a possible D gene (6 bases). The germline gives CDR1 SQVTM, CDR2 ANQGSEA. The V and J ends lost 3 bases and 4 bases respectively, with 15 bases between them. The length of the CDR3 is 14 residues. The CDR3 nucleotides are TGCAGCGTTGACGGTGGGGGCGCCGGCACTGAAGCTTTCTTT. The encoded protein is CSVDGGGAGTEAFF.

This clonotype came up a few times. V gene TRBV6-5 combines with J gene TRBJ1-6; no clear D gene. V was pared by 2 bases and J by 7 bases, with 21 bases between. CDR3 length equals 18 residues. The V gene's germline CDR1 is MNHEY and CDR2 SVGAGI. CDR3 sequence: CASSYELDFARLNSPLHF. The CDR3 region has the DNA TGTGCCAGCAGTTACGAATTAGATTTTGCGAGACTAAATTCACCCCTCCACTTT.

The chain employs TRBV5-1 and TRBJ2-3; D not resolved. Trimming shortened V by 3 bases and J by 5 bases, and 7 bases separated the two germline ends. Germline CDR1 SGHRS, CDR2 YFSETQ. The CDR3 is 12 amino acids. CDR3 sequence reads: CASSYPQDTQYF. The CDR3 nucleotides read TGCGCCAGCAGCTACCCTCAAGATACGCAGTATTTT. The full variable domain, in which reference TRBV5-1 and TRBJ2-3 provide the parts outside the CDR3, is KAGVTQTPRYLIKTRGQQVTLSCSPISGHRSVSWYQQTPGQGLQFLFEYFSETQRNKGNFPGRFSGRQFSNSRSEMNVSTLELGDSALYLCASSYPQDTQYFGPGTRLTVL.

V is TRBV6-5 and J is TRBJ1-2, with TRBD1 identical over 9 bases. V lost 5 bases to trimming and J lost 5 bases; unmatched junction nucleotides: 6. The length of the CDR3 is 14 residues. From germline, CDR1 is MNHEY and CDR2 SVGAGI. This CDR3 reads CASSRPGTGYGYTF. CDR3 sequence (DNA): TGTGCCAGCAGTCGCCCCGGGACAGGGTATGGCTACACCTTC.

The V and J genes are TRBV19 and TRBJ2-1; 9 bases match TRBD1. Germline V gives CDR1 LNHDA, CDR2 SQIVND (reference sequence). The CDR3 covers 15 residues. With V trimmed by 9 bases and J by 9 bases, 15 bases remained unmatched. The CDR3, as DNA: TGTGCCAGCAATCAGGCCGGACAGGGGATAGGTGAGCAGTTCTTC. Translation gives CASNQAGQGIGEQFF.